The T cell receptor beta chain under discussion was sequenced for a study of blood T cell repertoires in COVID-19. Study overall: Sites in the United States, Italy and Spain provided acute and convalescent COVID-19 samples. From T cells, B-cell-depleted T cells, or PBMCs came the material, which was cDNA or gDNA.

This CDR3 is built from 13 residues. Trimming cost V 3 bases and J 1 base, with 6 bases left between them. CDR1 MNHEY and CDR2 SMNVEV come from the germline V gene (reference sequence). Per the authors' pipeline: Quantification of nucleated cells was approximated via reference gene primer amplification. Clones were sequenced by immunoSEQ multiplex PCR, and TCRdb holds only the in-frame ones, with some missing. D and trimming were read from the DNA, whereas the V and J calls and clone size are those reported in that table. The sample holds approximately 450,000 clones, 70% to 90% seen once. This receptor was taken from a woman between 18 and 30 years old with acute COVID-19. The sequencing input was PBMCs or T cells enriched from blood (not recorded which). The chain couples TRBV27 to TRBJ1-1; D is unresolved. CDR3 coding DNA: TGTGCCAGCAGTTTCGCGGCGAACACTGAAGCTTTCTTT. It codes for CASSFAANTEAFF.